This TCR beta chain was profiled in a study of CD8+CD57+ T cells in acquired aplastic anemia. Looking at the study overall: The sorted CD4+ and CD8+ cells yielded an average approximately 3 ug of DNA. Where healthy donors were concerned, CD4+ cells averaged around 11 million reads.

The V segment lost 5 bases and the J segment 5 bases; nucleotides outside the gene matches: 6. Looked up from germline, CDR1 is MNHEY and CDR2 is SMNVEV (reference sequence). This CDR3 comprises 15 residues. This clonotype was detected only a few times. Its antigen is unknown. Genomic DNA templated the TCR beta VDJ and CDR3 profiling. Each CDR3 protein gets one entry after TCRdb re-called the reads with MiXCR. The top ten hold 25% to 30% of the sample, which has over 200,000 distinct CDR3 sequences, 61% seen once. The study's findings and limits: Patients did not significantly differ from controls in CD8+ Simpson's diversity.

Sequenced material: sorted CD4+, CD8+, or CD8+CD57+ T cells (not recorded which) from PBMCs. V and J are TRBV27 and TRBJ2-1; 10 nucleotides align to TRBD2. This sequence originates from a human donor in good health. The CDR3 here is CASSPLGLANNEQFF. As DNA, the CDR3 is TGTGCCAGCAGTCCGCTGGGACTAGCGAACAATGAGCAGTTCTTC.